This T cell receptor beta chain was documented in a study of T cells in localized non-small cell lung cancer. A note on this clone: Antigen: not known.

Broader study findings: Higher T cell density in the blood was associated with longer overall survival, whereas higher adjacent-lung clonality associated with shorter survival. Median detection of top 100 tumor clones in adjacent lung was 57 clones.

The assay was immunoSEQ multiplex PCR, and TCRdb's table has in-frame clones only and misses some. The sample lists some 85,000 clones, 80% occurring once. V gave up 4 bases and J gave up 4 bases; unmatched junction bases: 7. Germline lookup yields CDR1 GTSNPN and CDR2 SVGIG (reference sequence). The CDR3 extends over 16 amino acids. The sample was PBMCs, taken before any cancer treatment. J is TRBJ2-1 and V is TRBV30; 13 positions agree with TRBD2. The receptor's source is a man aged 40 to 69 with stage II squamous cell lung carcinoma. Written as DNA, the CDR3 is TGTGCCTGGACCAGACTAGCGGGAGGATTATACAATGAGCAGTTCTTC. Translation: CAWTRLAGGLYNEQFF.